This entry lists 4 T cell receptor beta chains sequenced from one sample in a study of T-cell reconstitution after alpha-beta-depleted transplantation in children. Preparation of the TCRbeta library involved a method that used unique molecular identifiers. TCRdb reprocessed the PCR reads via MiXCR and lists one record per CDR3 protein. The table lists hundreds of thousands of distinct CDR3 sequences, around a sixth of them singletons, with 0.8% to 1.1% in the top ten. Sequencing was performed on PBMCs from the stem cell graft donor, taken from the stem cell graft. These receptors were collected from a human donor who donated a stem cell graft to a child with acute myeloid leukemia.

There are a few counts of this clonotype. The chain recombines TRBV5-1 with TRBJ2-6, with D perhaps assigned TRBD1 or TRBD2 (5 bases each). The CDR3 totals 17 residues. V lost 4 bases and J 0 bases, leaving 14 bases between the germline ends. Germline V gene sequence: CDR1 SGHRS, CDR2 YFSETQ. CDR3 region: CASSRDGPFSGANVLTF. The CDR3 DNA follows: TGCGCCAGCAGCCGGGACGGACCTTTCTCTGGGGCCAACGTCCTGACTTTC.

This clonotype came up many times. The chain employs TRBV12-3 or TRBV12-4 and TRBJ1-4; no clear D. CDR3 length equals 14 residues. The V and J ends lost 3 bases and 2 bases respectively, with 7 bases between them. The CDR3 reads CASSFSSTNEKLFF. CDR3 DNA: TGTGCCAGCAGTTTCTCCTCTACTAATGAAAAACTGTTTTTT.

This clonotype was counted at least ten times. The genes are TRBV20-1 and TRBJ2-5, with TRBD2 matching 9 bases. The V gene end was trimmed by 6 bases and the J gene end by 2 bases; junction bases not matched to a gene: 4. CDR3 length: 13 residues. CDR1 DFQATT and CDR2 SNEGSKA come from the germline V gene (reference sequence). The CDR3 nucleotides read TGCAGTGCCAGACTAGCGGATCAAGAGACCCAGTACTTC. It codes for CSARLADQETQYF.

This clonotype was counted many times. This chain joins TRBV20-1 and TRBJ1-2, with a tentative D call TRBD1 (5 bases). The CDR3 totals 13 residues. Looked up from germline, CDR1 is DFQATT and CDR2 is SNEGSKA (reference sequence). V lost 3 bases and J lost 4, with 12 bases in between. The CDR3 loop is CSASIIGTYGYTF. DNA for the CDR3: TGCAGTGCTAGTATCATCGGGACCTATGGCTACACCTTC.